This T cell receptor (beta chain) was captured by sequencing in a study of T cell repertoires in cytomegalovirus infection. Whole-study findings and limits: HLA-C-restricted CMV-specific TCR beta clonotypes were dominant in the ex vivo response. The cumulative frequency of public TCR beta families distinguished individuals who carried CMV together with the relevant HLA.

The germline gives CDR1 KGHSH, CDR2 LQKENI. After removal of 3 bases from V and 2 bases from J, the junction contained 12 bases not matched to a gene. CDR3 size: 18 residues. TCRdb re-called the reads with MiXCR, one entry per CDR3 protein. This sample has about 360,000 distinct CDR3 sequences, with 18% found just once. To note about this clonotype: What it recognizes is unknown.

This TCR was recovered from a human donor in good health (CMV status not recorded). Some clones in this sample may be carry-over from other donors' samples. This chain joins TRBV18 and TRBJ1-5; 8 bases are a match to TRBD1. The sample comprised PBMCs. The CDR3 is CASSPGGQALRGNQPQHF. The CDR3 bases are TGTGCCAGCTCACCCGGGGGACAGGCACTTAGGGGCAATCAGCCCCAGCATTTT.